This T cell receptor (beta chain) was identified during a study of technical replicates of blood from a few donors. TCRdb keeps only in-frame clones here, not all; method: immunoSEQ multiplex PCR. Here the sample spans some 91,000 clones, 90% to 96% being singletons. The CDR3 is made up of 14 amino acids. With 3 bases removed from V and 4 bases from J, the gap between germline ends came to 13 bases. CDR1 is SGDLS, CDR2 YYNGEE, per germline. The sample consisted of T cells isolated from PBMCs. This TCR was recovered from a human donor in good health. V is TRBV9 and J is TRBJ1-1, with a possible D match to TRBD1 (6 bases). DNA for the CDR3: TGTGCCAGCAGCGGCAGGGGCCTAGGCACTGAAGCTTTCTTT. It specifies CASSGRGLGTEAFF.